The clone carrying this T cell receptor beta chain has more than one count but fewer than ten. Its specificity is unknown. Stable Graves' hyperthyroidism meant no ophthalmopathy progression within 18 months. Hyperthyroidism, newly diagnosed and lasting under 2 months, affected patients aged 18 to 65. This record belongs to a study of T cells in Graves' hyperthyroidism and ophthalmopathy. Whole-study results and caveats: Blood samples included most of the expanded thyroid clonotypes exceeding 0.001. Ophthalmopathy onset followed model prediction by a median about six months.

Amplified TCR beta CDR3 regions derived from RNA transcripts. The HTBI primer set drove a first-round RT-PCR of the TCR CDR3. Each CDR3 protein gets one entry after TCRdb re-called the multiplex PCR reads with MiXCR. The sample has some 510,000 distinct CDR3 sequences; under 25% are singletons. CDR3 length equals 14 residues. The V and J ends lost 5 bases and 1 base respectively, with 11 bases between them. Germline V gene sequence: CDR1 SEHNR, CDR2 FQNEAQ (reference sequence). This chain joins TRBV7-9 and TRBJ1-1; D is undetermined. Sequencing was performed on blood. This TCR was recovered from a man between 18 and 29 years old with Graves' hyperthyroidism. The CDR3 DNA follows: TGTGCCAGCAGCCCGCAAGAGGAGAACACTGAAGCTTTCTTT. Its translation is CASSPQEENTEAFF.